This TCR beta chain was observed in a study of blood T cells in healthy people across ages. This CDR3 has 13 amino acids. Between the trimmed V and J ends, which lost 4 bases and 5 bases, there was a span of 11 bases. Germline V gives CDR1 DFQATT, CDR2 SNEGSKA (reference sequence). The authors ran a second PCR of about 7 to 11 cycles using a sample-barcoded 5' primer and a J-beta primer mix. TCRdb used MiXCR to reprocess the 5' RACE reads, holding one entry per CDR3 protein. Among 700,000 or so distinct CDR3 sequences listed, approximately 40% were seen once. This clonotype was sampled from a man at least 80 years old in good health. The chain uses TRBV20-1 and TRBJ1-4; TRBD1 is a possible D gene (6 bases). Sequenced input: blood. The CDR3 bases are TGCAGTGCTACGACAGGTCTGAATGAAAAACTGTTTTTT. Its translation is CSATTGLNEKLFF.